One and the same sample provided the 20 T cell receptor beta chains below, sequenced in a study of identical twins' blood T cells. TCRdb re-analysed the 5' RACE reads in MiXCR, keeping a single row per CDR3 protein. The data hold 300,000 to 450,000 distinct CDR3 sequences, with roughly 31% observed a single time. The sample taken for sequencing was PBMCs. Receptors originate from a woman aged 18-49 years in good health.

This clonotype was seen a few times. The chain has TRBV6-2 or TRBV6-3 and TRBJ1-2; 8 bases line up with TRBD1. Germline CDR1 reads MNHEY; CDR2 reads SVGEGT. The trim removed 2 bases at V and 5 bases at J, leaving 7 bases unmatched. The CDR3 spans 15 residues. Here the CDR3 DNA reads TGTGCCAGCAGTTACGCCAGGACAGGGACATATGGCTACACCTTC. Its protein product is CASSYARTGTYGYTF.

Only a few counts were recorded for this clonotype. The gene calls are TRBV20-1 and TRBJ2-5; D uncertain. The length of the CDR3 is 12 residues. Germline CDR1 DFQATT, CDR2 SNEGSKA (reference sequence). Trimming removed 0 bases at V and 3 bases at J, with 5 bases between. This CDR3 is CSARDIKETQYF. The CDR3, as DNA: TGCAGTGCTAGAGATATTAAAGAGACCCAGTACTTC.

A few counts support this clonotype. V and J are TRBV12-3 or TRBV12-4 and TRBJ2-1; 9 nucleotides match TRBD1. The J segment lost 9 bases and the V segment lost 3 bases, leaving 12 bases of the junction unmatched. The CDR3 has 16 residues. The CDR3: CASSFSSGTGSSEQFF. In DNA form, the CDR3 reads TGTGCCAGCAGTTTCTCCTCCGGGACAGGGAGTAGTGAGCAGTTCTTC.

This clonotype was found a few times. The gene calls are TRBV28 and TRBJ2-2; D is perhaps TRBD1 (5 bases). The CDR3 is made up of 14 amino acids. Trimming left V 3 bases short and J 6 bases short, with 11 bases between. Germline CDR1 and CDR2: MDHEN and SYDVKM. Here the CDR3 reads CASSFGTRAGELFF. Written as DNA, the CDR3 is TGTGCCAGCAGTTTTGGTACCAGGGCCGGGGAGCTGTTTTTT.

V usage is TRBV19 and J usage is TRBJ1-3; no reliable D call. The CDR3 is made up of 13 amino acids. The V end was cut by 9 bases, the J end by 8 bases, with 17 bases between. CDR1 and CDR2 from the germline V gene are LNHDA and SQIVND (reference sequence). The CDR3 bases are TGTGCCAGCGTTTGGGGTGACGGATACACCATATATTTT. It is translated as CASVWGDGYTIYF.

The rearrangement uses TRBV9 and TRBJ1-1, with 7 bases that match TRBD1. V gave up 0 bases and J gave up 7 bases; unmatched junction bases: 6. The V gene's germline CDR1 is SGDLS and CDR2 YYNGEE. The CDR3 covers 14 residues. The CDR3 DNA reads as TGTGCCAGCAGCGTAGGGGACAGTGCGGGTGAAGCTTTCTTT. Translated: CASSVGDSAGEAFF. The full variable domain, completed using reference TRBV9 and TRBJ1-1, is DSGVTQTPKHLITATGQRVTLRCSPRSGDLSVYWYQQSLDQGLQFLIQYYNGEERAKGNILERFSAQQFPDLHSELNLSSLELGDSALYFCASSVGDSAGEAFFGQGTRLTVV.

This clonotype was seen repeatedly, ten times or more. The J gene is TRBJ1-1, the V gene TRBV20-1; tentatively, D is TRBD1 (6 bases). V lost 5 bases and J lost 5, with 12 bases in between. Germline loops: CDR1 DFQATT, CDR2 SNEGSKA (reference sequence). CDR3 length: 12 residues. The CDR3, as DNA: TGCAGTGCTCGACAGGTTTATACTGAAGCTTTCTTT. Protein: CSARQVYTEAFF.

The rearrangement joins TRBV4-3 to TRBJ2-7; D perhaps matches TRBD2 (6 bases). Deletions cut 2 bases from V and 1 base from J, with 15 bases between. Looked up from germline, CDR1 is LGHNA and CDR2 is YSLEER. CDR3 length: 16 amino acids. The CDR3 DNA reads TGCGCCAGCAGCCAAACCGGGACTCCAGATTCCTACGAGCAGTACTTC. Translation: CASSQTGTPDSYEQYF.

This clonotype was seen more than once but under ten times. The rearrangement links TRBV19 to TRBJ1-5; the D gene is possibly TRBD1 (5 bases). CDR1 LNHDA and CDR2 SQIVND come from the germline V gene (reference sequence). Between the trimmed V and J ends, which lost 7 bases and 7 bases, there was a span of 23 bases. The CDR3 loop spans 16 amino acids. The CDR3 DNA reads as TGTGCCAGTAACCACAAAATGCTATTCAGGGACCAGCCCCAGCATTTT. It translates to CASNHKMLFRDQPQHF.

The V and J genes are TRBV20-1 and TRBJ2-1; the match to TRBD2 covers 8 bases. CDR3 length: 15 amino acids. Germline-derived CDR1 and CDR2 are DFQATT and SNEGSKA (reference sequence). V gave up 5 bases and J gave up 1 base; unmatched junction bases: 7. The CDR3 sequence: CSAENSGVSYNEQFF. DNA of the CDR3: TGCAGTGCTGAAAATAGCGGGGTATCCTACAATGAGCAGTTCTTC.

This clonotype occurred many times. V gene TRBV5-6 combines with J gene TRBJ1-2; D gene uncertain. The CDR3 runs 15 residues. Germline V gene sequence: CDR1 SGHDT, CDR2 YYEEEE. Trimming stripped 3 bases from V and 7 bases from J, with 19 bases between. In DNA form, the CDR3 reads TGTGCCAGCAGCTCCCTAAGAGAGGGATCGATTGGCTACACCTTC. Translating gives CASSSLREGSIGYTF.

Only a few counts were recorded for this clonotype. The CDR3 nucleotides read TGTGCCAGCTCATCATCTGTCGGGGTAGGTGGTTACACCTACGAGCAGTACTTC. Its translation is CASSSSVGVGGYTYEQYF. The V call is TRBV18, the J call TRBJ2-7; weak D call: TRBD2 (5 bases). CDR3 length: 18 amino acids. The germline gives CDR1 KGHSH, CDR2 LQKENI. The V and J ends lost 5 bases and 2 bases respectively, with 25 bases between them.

The V and J genes are TRBV6-5 and TRBJ2-6, with D unclear. The V end lost 3 bases, the J end lost 4 bases, and 13 bases lay between the germline ends. CDR1 is MNHEY and CDR2 is SVGAGI in the germline V gene. The CDR3 has 16 residues. CDR3 protein: CASSYNKLSGANVLTF. Here the CDR3 DNA reads TGTGCCAGCAGTTATAACAAACTATCAGGGGCCAACGTCCTGACTTTC.

This clonotype was counted at least ten times. The V gene is TRBV7-9, the J gene TRBJ1-1; 7 bases line up with TRBD1. Germline-derived CDR1 and CDR2 are SEHNR and FQNEAQ (reference sequence). The junction had 3 bases not matched to a gene; V was cut back by 4 bases and J by 7 bases. This CDR3 region has 12 residues. In DNA form, the CDR3 reads TGTGCCAGCAGCTCCCACAGGGGTGAAGCTTTCTTT. It yields the protein CASSSHRGEAFF.

This clonotype has a count of ten or more. V usage is TRBV20-1 and J usage is TRBJ1-4; 8 bases map to TRBD1. J lost 6 bases, V lost 3 bases, and 6 bases had no gene match. Germline assignment: CDR1 DFQATT and CDR2 SNEGSKA (reference sequence). The CDR3 runs 14 residues. The DNA for the CDR3 is TGCAGTGCTAGCAGACAGGGGTTTCATGAAAAACTGTTTTTT. The encoded protein is CSASRQGFHEKLFF.

This chain uses TRBV28 with TRBJ2-1; 7 nucleotides match TRBD1. This CDR3 comprises 12 residues. Germline trimming cut 5 bases from V and 9 bases from J; bases unmatched to any gene: 4. CDR1 and CDR2 (germline): MDHEN, SYDVKM. CDR3 sequence: CASSGDSPEQFF. The CDR3 bases are TGTGCCAGCAGTGGGGACAGCCCTGAGCAGTTCTTC. Drawing the rest from reference TRBV28 and TRBJ2-1, the complete variable domain is DVKVTQSSRYLVKRTGEKVFLECVQDMDHENMFWYRQDPGLGLRLIYFSYDVKMKEKGDIPEGYSVSREKKERFSLILESASTNQTSMYLCASSGDSPEQFFGPGTRLTVL.

This clonotype was counted only a few times. V gene TRBV20-1 combines with J gene TRBJ1-1, with D hard to call. The CDR3 length is 12 residues. The V and J ends lost 5 bases and 0 bases respectively, with 7 bases between them. Germline CDR1 and CDR2: DFQATT and SNEGSKA (reference sequence). The CDR3 protein is CSAPNLNTEAFF. For the CDR3, the DNA is TGCAGTGCTCCAAATTTGAACACTGAAGCTTTCTTT.

V usage is TRBV6-5 and J usage is TRBJ1-1, with 7 bases fitting TRBD1. Germline V lookup: CDR1 MNHEY, CDR2 SVGAGI. The CDR3 runs 14 residues. J lost 5 bases, V lost 5 bases, and 8 bases had no gene match. The CDR3 DNA sequence: TGTGCCAGCAGTCCACAGGGGTGGTGGACTGAAGCTTTCTTT. Amino acids: CASSPQGWWTEAFF.

The chain employs TRBV14 and TRBJ1-1; D may be TRBD1 (6 bases). Looked up from germline, CDR1 is SGHDN and CDR2 is FVKESK. V gave up 2 bases and J gave up 10 bases, with 14 bases separating them. The CDR3 runs to 13 residues. The CDR3 loop is CASSQNYRERAFF. DNA of the CDR3: TGTGCCAGCAGCCAAAATTACAGGGAACGAGCTTTCTTT.

The chain employs TRBV20-1 and TRBJ2-7; 8 nucleotides align to TRBD2. The V gene end was trimmed by 5 bases and the J gene end by 2 bases; junction bases not matched to a gene: 8. Germline V CDR1 and CDR2: DFQATT, SNEGSKA (reference sequence). The CDR3 runs to 14 residues. CDR3 loop: CSARSGSQPYEQYF. In DNA, the CDR3 is TGCAGTGCTCGAAGCGGGAGCCAACCCTACGAGCAGTACTTC.